Included here is one T cell receptor (beta chain) sequence, with context. The sample originates from a study of human thymus T cells. Method: immunoSEQ multiplex PCR; TCRdb's copy keeps in-frame clones and lacks some. The table has about 60,000 clones, approximately 93% seen once; the top ten hold over 5%. The CDR3 consists of 15 residues. The germline V gene encodes CDR1 MDHEN and CDR2 SYDVKM. Trimming took off 3 bases at V and 4 bases at J, with 13 bases between the two ends. Genomic DNA was extracted from every available blood leukocyte. The specimen sequenced was blood. The chain couples TRBV28 to TRBJ1-5; no clear D. This receptor was identified in a boy in the first two years of life with a congenital heart defect but otherwise immunologically healthy. The CDR3, as DNA: TGTGCCAGCAGTTTTATTGTTACAGCGAATCAGCCCCAGCATTTT. It codes for CASSFIVTANQPQHF.